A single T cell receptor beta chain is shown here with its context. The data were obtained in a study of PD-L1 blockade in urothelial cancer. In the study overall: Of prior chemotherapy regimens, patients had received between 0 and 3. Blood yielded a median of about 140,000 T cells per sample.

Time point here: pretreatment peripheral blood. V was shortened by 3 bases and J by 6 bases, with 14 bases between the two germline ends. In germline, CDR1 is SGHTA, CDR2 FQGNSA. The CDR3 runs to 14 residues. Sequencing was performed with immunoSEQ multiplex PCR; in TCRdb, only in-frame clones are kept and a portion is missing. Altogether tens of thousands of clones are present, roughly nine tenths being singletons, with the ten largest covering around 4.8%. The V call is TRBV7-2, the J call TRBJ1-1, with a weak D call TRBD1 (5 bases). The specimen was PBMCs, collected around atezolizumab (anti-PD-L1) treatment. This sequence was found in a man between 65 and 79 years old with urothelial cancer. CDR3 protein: CASSFTGLRAEAFF. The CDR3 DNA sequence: TGTGCCAGCAGCTTCACAGGCTTAAGGGCTGAAGCTTTCTTT.